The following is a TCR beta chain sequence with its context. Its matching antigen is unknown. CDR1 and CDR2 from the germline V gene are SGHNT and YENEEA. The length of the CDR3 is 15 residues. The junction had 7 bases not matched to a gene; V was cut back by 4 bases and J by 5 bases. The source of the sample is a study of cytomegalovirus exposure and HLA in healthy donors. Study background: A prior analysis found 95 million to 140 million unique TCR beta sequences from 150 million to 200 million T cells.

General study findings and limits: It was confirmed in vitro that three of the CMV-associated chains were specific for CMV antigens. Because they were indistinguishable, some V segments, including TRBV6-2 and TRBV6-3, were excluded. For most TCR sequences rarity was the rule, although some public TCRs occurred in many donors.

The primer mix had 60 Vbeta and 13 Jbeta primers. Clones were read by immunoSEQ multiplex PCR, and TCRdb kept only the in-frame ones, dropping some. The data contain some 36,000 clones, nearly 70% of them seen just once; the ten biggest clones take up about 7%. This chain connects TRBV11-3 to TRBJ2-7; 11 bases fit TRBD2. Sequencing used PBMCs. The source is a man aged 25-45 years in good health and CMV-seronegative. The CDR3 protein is CASSSGRLAGNEQYF. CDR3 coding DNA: TGTGCCAGCAGCTCCGGACGACTAGCGGGGAACGAGCAGTACTTC.